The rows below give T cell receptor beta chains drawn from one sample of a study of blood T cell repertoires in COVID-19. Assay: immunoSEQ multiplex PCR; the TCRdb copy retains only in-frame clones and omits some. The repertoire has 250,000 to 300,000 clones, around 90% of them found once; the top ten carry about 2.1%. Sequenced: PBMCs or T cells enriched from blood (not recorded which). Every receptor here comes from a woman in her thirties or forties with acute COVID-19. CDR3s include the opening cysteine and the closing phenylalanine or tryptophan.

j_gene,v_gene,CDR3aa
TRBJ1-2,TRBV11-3,CASSLGTSNYGYTF
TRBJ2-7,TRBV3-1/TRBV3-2,CASSQAKTGEQYF
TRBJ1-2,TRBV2,CASRDGRGDYGYTF
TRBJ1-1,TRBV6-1,CASSEKGIVRGFF
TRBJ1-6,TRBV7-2,CASSPGQINSPLHF
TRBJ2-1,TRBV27,CASSIWTSGTSYNEQFF
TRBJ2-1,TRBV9,CASSLRQGFIDEQFF
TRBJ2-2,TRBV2,CASEGQGYTGELFF
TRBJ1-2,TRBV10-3,CAISDAGGYGYTF
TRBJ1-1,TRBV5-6,CASSLKSGEAFF